This is a list of T cell receptor beta chains from one sample in a study of regulatory T cells in long-lasting Graves disease. TCRdb reprocessed the multiplex PCR reads with MiXCR, giving one entry per CDR3 protein. The sample contains roughly 510,000 distinct CDR3 sequences, around 16% of which appear only once. This sample was shared with a second study, whose subject was T cells in Graves' hyperthyroidism and ophthalmopathy.

The sequences come from peripheral blood mononuclear cells (PBMCs), collected at new diagnosis, from a patient treated with antithyroid drugs. All receptors come from a man aged 18 to 29 with Graves disease. Each CDR3 is given with its conserved first and last residue. Each record gives: V gene, clone size, J gene, D gene, CDR3 protein, CDR3 DNA. A D gene is named only where the DNA matches it firmly. Expanded clones are given a class, and other clones once, few, many or no size at all.

TRBV6-2/TRBV6-3,few,TRBJ2-6,TRBD1,CAGETGPPGANVLTF,TGTGCCGGGGAGACAGGGCCCCCTGGGGCCAACGTCCTGACTTTC
TRBV5-1,many,TRBJ2-3,TRBD1,CASSQDRAFTDTQYF,TGCGCCAGCAGTCAGGACAGGGCTTTCACAGATACGCAGTATTTT
TRBV20-1,few,TRBJ2-5,NA,CSAGLGWETQYF,TGCAGTGCTGGCTTAGGGTGGGAGACCCAGTACTTC
TRBV28,many,TRBJ1-5,NA,CASSFYDTNQPQHF,TGTGCCAGCAGTTTCTATGACACCAATCAGCCCCAGCATTTT
TRBV28,many,TRBJ1-1,NA,CASSEAGGQFGTEAFF,TGTGCCAGCAGTGAGGCCGGGGGGCAGTTCGGGACTGAAGCTTTCTTT
TRBV7-9,NA,TRBJ1-1,NA,CASRKPAGENTEAFF,TGTGCCAGCCGGAAGCCCGCAGGAGAAAACACTGAAGCTTTCTTT
TRBV2,many,TRBJ1-6,NA,CASRNTSSYNSPLHF,TGTGCCAGCAGGAATACGAGCTCCTATAATTCACCCCTCCACTTT
TRBV20-1,NA,TRBJ2-7,NA,CSVTSRVNGDEQYF,TGCAGTGTTACTTCCCGTGTTAATGGAGACGAGCAGTACTTC
TRBV9,few,TRBJ2-3,NA,CASSMGRDTQYF,TGTGCCAGCAGCATGGGTAGGGATACGCAGTATTTT
TRBV12-3/TRBV12-4,few,TRBJ1-4,NA,CASSLAAWATNEKLFF,TGTGCCAGCAGTTTAGCGGCTTGGGCAACTAATGAAAAACTGTTTTTT
TRBV28,many,TRBJ1-5,NA,CASSSAALGFGQPQHF,TGTGCCAGCAGTTCCGCCGCTCTGGGGTTCGGTCAGCCCCAGCATTTT
TRBV2,NA,TRBJ2-1,NA,CASSGAGSYNGQFF,TGTGCCAGCAGTGGGGCGGGCTCCTACAATGGGCAGTTCTTC